This TCR beta chain was observed in a study of blood T cell repertoires in COVID-19. At the level of the study: Collection of acute and convalescent COVID-19 samples took place in the United States, Italy and Spain. The analysed material was cDNA or gDNA that came from T cells, B-cell-depleted T cells, or PBMCs.

The trim removed 4 bases at V and 10 bases at J, leaving 11 bases unmatched. Germline V CDR1 and CDR2: KGHDR, SFDVKD. The CDR3 sequence is 16 residues long. Methods used by the authors: Researchers report that nucleated cell counts were estimated from reference gene primer amplification. Profiled with immunoSEQ multiplex PCR; TCRdb holds only in-frame clones, not every one. The V and J calls and the clone size are those of that table, but D and trimming were determined from the DNA. In the table there are about 240,000 clones, more than 80% of which are singletons. A Seattle source enrolled patients during active infection and followed them longitudinally.

V and J are TRBV24-1 and TRBJ2-2; 10 nucleotides agree with TRBD2. The sequence was obtained from a woman of 80 years or more with COVID-19, enrolled during active disease. Source material: peripheral blood. CDR3 in amino acids: CATSDPLAGDAEELFF. CDR3 coding DNA: TGTGCCACCAGTGACCCGCTAGCGGGAGATGCCGAGGAGCTGTTTTTT.